This T cell receptor (beta chain) was observed in a study of blood T cell repertoires in COVID-19. Looking at the study overall: Whether acute or convalescent, the COVID-19 samples came from the United States, Italy and Spain. In each case, the material was cDNA or gDNA derived from T cells, B-cell-depleted T cells, or PBMCs.

Under the authors' procedure: The assay estimated nucleated cells by amplifying reference gene primers. TCRdb's table, derived via immunoSEQ multiplex PCR, lists solely in-frame clones and lacks some. That table supplies the V and J calls and clone size; D and trimming were determined from the DNA. Of about half a million clones in the sample, 70% to 90% are singletons; the top ten hold more than 3%. The sequence was collected from a human donor in a cohort sampled during active COVID-19. The sample taken for sequencing was peripheral blood.

This chain's CDR3 is CASSPSRGAEETQYF. The CDR3 region has the DNA TGTGCCAGCTCACCCTCCAGGGGGGCGGAGGAGACCCAGTACTTC. This rearrangement joins TRBV18 to TRBJ2-5; D might be TRBD1 (7 bases). The V gene's germline CDR1 is KGHSH and CDR2 LQKENI. Trimming removed 3 bases at V and 5 bases at J, with 16 bases between. The CDR3 loop spans 15 amino acids.